These 29 T cell receptor beta chains share one sample of origin, sequenced in a study of identical twins. In TCRdb, the 5' RACE reads were re-called with MiXCR into one record per CDR3 protein. The sample yields about 150,000 distinct CDR3 sequences, around 3.5% seen once. The sequenced sample consisted of memory T cells sorted from blood. The origin of the receptors is a young man in good health.

In its sample, this clonotype was seen many times. The chain has TRBV3-1 and TRBJ2-2; 9 nucleotides agree with TRBD2. Losses at the gene ends were 3 bases for V and 4 bases for J; bases not matched to a gene: 3. The germline V gene has CDR1 LGHDT and CDR2 YNNKEL (reference sequence). This CDR3 spans 15 amino acids. Here the CDR3 DNA reads TGTGCCAGCAGCCACCGGACTAGCGTCACCGGGGAGCTGTTTTTT. As protein: CASSHRTSVTGELFF. The whole variable domain, filled in from reference TRBV3-1 and TRBJ2-2, reads DTAVSQTPKYLVTQMGNDKSIKCEQNLGHDTMYWYKQDSKKFLKIMFSYNNKELIINETVPNRFSPKSPDKAHLNLHINSLELGDSAVYFCASSHRTSVTGELFFGEGSRLTVL.

The table lists this clonotype with many counts. The chain is built from TRBV5-1 and TRBJ2-5; possible D gene TRBD1, 6 bases. The CDR3 runs 17 residues. The ends were cut back, 3 bases at V and 1 base at J, with 19 bases in the middle. Per germline, CDR1 SGHRS and CDR2 YFSETQ. This chain's CDR3 is CASSSQGTGTPQETQYF. Written as DNA, the CDR3 is TGCGCCAGCAGCTCACAAGGAACCGGGACACCCCAAGAGACCCAGTACTTC.

This clonotype was detected ten times or more. The chain is built from TRBV12-3 or TRBV12-4 and TRBJ2-5; D is perhaps TRBD1 (6 bases). V was trimmed by 6 bases and J by 9 bases, leaving 14 bases between them. The CDR3 sequence is 12 residues long. CDR3: CASSPDRGSQYF. CDR3 DNA sequence: TGTGCCAGCAGCCCTGATAGGGGGTCCCAGTACTTC.

This clonotype was found many times. V usage is TRBV2 and J usage is TRBJ2-4, with a tentative D call TRBD1 (6 bases). The V gene's germline CDR1 is SNHLY and CDR2 FYNNEI. The germline V and J ends were trimmed by 4 bases and 6 bases, with 10 bases remaining between them. There are 13 residues in the CDR3. For the CDR3, the DNA is TGTGCCAGCAGTGCTCCAGGGGCAAACATTCAGTACTTC. Protein product: CASSAPGANIQYF.

This clonotype was recorded at least ten times. This chain links TRBV6-1 with TRBJ1-5; a weak D match, TRBD1 (5 bases). Per germline, CDR1 MNHNS and CDR2 SASEGT. This CDR3 spans 15 amino acids. As DNA, the CDR3 is TGTGCGAGCGCCAGGGCCCGTAATAGCAATCAGCCCCAGCATTTT. This encodes CASARARNSNQPQHF.

This clonotype was recorded at least ten times. The chain combines TRBV12-3 or TRBV12-4 with TRBJ2-7; D is possibly TRBD1 (5 bases). V was pared by 3 bases and J by 3 bases, with 12 bases between. The CDR3 contains 14 residues. CDR3 DNA sequence: TGTGCCAGCAGTTTTTCAGGGCGCAACTACGAGCAGTACTTC. Translated, it gives CASSFSGRNYEQYF.

This clonotype has a count of ten or more. The rearrangement joins TRBV5-1 to TRBJ2-7; TRBD1 agrees at 7 bases. The junction had 9 bases not matched to a gene; V was cut back by 0 bases and J by 0 bases. Germline V gene data show CDR1 as SGHRS and CDR2 as YFSETQ. The CDR3 extends over 17 amino acids. The CDR3 DNA is TGCGCCAGCAGCTTGGCCCCTACAGGGGCCGGCTCCTACGAGCAGTACTTC. Its translation is CASSLAPTGAGSYEQYF.

The chain employs TRBV10-3 and TRBJ2-4, with a weak D call TRBD2 (6 bases). Germline V gives CDR1 ENHRY, CDR2 SYGVKD. This CDR3 region has 14 residues. V lost 4 bases to trimming and J lost 7 bases, with 14 bases between them. The CDR3 protein is CAISGGGKGNIQYF. Written as DNA, the CDR3 is TGTGCCATCAGTGGTGGCGGGAAGGGGAACATTCAGTACTTC.

This clonotype has ten or more counts. The CDR3 is CASSDSLASGRRSEQFF. The DNA for the CDR3 is TGTGCCAGCAGTGACTCGCTGGCCAGCGGGAGACGAAGTGAGCAGTTCTTC. The chain uses TRBV6-4 and TRBJ2-1; 8 bases agree with TRBD2. CDR1 and CDR2 (germline): MRHNA, SNTAGT. The V gene end was trimmed by 0 bases and the J gene end by 9 bases; junction bases not matched to a gene: 13. CDR3 length equals 17 residues.

This clonotype occurred many times. The V call is TRBV5-1, the J call TRBJ2-7, with TRBD1 matching over 11 bases. The trim removed 4 bases at V and 2 bases at J, leaving 14 bases unmatched. The CDR3 is 18 amino acids. Germline assignment: CDR1 SGHRS and CDR2 YFSETQ. The CDR3 nucleotides are TGCGCCAGCAGCCATGTTGAAAAGGGACAGGGGGTTCCCTACGAGCAGTACTTC. As protein: CASSHVEKGQGVPYEQYF.

This clonotype occurred many times. V usage is TRBV30 and J usage is TRBJ2-7; 9 bases agree with TRBD1. J lost 7 bases, V lost 2 bases, and 12 bases had no gene match. The CDR3 is made up of 15 amino acids. Germline CDR1 is GTSNPN and CDR2 is SVGIG (reference sequence). The CDR3 is CAWSSSRDRVWEQYF. CDR3 in DNA: TGTGCCTGGAGTTCCAGCCGGGACAGGGTCTGGGAGCAGTACTTC.

This clonotype was found a few times. The rearrangement uses TRBV20-1 and TRBJ2-7, with 8 bases identical to TRBD2. Germline V gene sequence: CDR1 DFQATT, CDR2 SNEGSKA (reference sequence). The CDR3 contains 15 residues. V was pared by 3 bases and J by 3 bases, with 10 bases of the junction left unmatched. The CDR3 is CSASNPTGGNYEQYV. CDR3 DNA: TGCAGTGCTAGTAACCCCACGGGAGGGAACTACGAGCAGTACGTC.

This clonotype was counted ten times or more. V gene TRBV3-1 combines with J gene TRBJ1-5, with D unclear. The CDR3 loop spans 12 amino acids. In germline, CDR1 is LGHDT, CDR2 YNNKEL (reference sequence). V gave up 8 bases and J gave up 7 bases, with 12 bases separating them. CDR3 region: CASAHEGQPQHF. In DNA, the CDR3 is TGTGCCAGCGCACACGAAGGGCAGCCCCAGCATTTT.

This clonotype has at least ten counts. The chain couples TRBV20-1 to TRBJ2-1, with D unclear. The germline gives CDR1 DFQATT, CDR2 SNEGSKA (reference sequence). The CDR3 extends over 17 amino acids. Between the trimmed V and J ends, which lost 2 bases and 12 bases, there was a span of 29 bases. The CDR3 spells CSARSFQDPFGLEGQFF. For the CDR3, the DNA is TGCAGTGCTAGATCCTTTCAGGACCCCTTTGGGCTAGAAGGGCAGTTCTTC.

As concerns this clonotype: A much more abundant neighbour one base away suggests this may be a read error. The rearrangement joins TRBV7-8 to TRBJ1-1; D uncertain. Germline V gives CDR1 SGHVS, CDR2 FQNEAQ. The length of the CDR3 is 19 residues. The CDR3 loop reads CASILGSGSPLSPNTEAFF. CDR3 in DNA: TGTGCCAGCATCTTAGGTAGTGGCAGCCCTTTATCCCCGAACACTGAAGCTTTCTTT.

In this sample, this clonotype turned up many times. This chain links TRBV5-1 with TRBJ2-1, with D perhaps matching TRBD1 or TRBD2 (5 bases each). There are 11 residues in the CDR3. Germline V gene lookup returns CDR1 SGHRS and CDR2 YFSETQ. Deletions cut 6 bases from V and 15 bases from J, with 16 bases between. In DNA form, the CDR3 reads TGCGCCAGCATCCAAGGGGACCTCCGGTTCTTC. The encoded protein is CASIQGDLRFF.

This clonotype was counted ten times or more. This chain joins TRBV5-1 and TRBJ1-4, with 8 bases fitting TRBD1. The CDR3 is 17 amino acids. J lost 7 bases, V lost 0 bases, and 11 bases had no gene match. Per germline, CDR1 SGHRS and CDR2 YFSETQ. CDR3 in DNA: TGCGCCAGCAGCTTGGACGGACAGGGAAAAAGGGCTGAAAAACTGTTTTTT. This gives the protein CASSLDGQGKRAEKLFF.

With respect to this clonotype: This clone may be a read error of a much larger clone one base away. The DNA for the CDR3 is TGCGCCAGCAGCCAAGTCGAAGCGGGATTCAACGAGCAGTACTTC. The encoded protein is CASSQVEAGFNEQYF. The chain recombines TRBV4-1 with TRBJ2-7; 7 nucleotides agree with TRBD2. The germline V gene has CDR1 MGHRA and CDR2 YSYEKL. V lost 1 base to trimming and J lost 5 bases; unmatched junction nucleotides: 8. This CDR3 is 15 amino acids long.

In this sample, this clonotype turned up many times. The genes are TRBV3-1 and TRBJ2-3, with TRBD1 as a possible D gene (6 bases). V was pared by 0 bases and J by 1 base, with 11 bases between. Germline V gene data show CDR1 as LGHDT and CDR2 as YNNKEL (reference sequence). This CDR3 contains 16 residues. CDR3 bases: TGTGCCAGCAGCCAAGATCTGGGGGCGGGCACAGATACGCAGTATTTT. It is translated as CASSQDLGAGTDTQYF.

This clonotype was found many times. The chain joins TRBV7-9 to TRBJ2-1, with 7 bases matching TRBD2. The CDR3 is 17 residues long. The V gene end was trimmed by 5 bases and the J gene end by 2 bases; junction bases not matched to a gene: 12. The V gene's germline CDR1 is SEHNR and CDR2 FQNEAQ (reference sequence). The CDR3 reads CASSPPVGGTTYNEQFF. CDR3 DNA: TGTGCCAGCAGCCCCCCGGTCGGCGGGACTACCTACAATGAGCAGTTCTTC.

This clonotype has ten or more counts. The rearrangement joins TRBV5-1 to TRBJ2-7; 7 bases agree with TRBD1. CDR3 size: 15 residues. Germline V gives CDR1 SGHRS, CDR2 YFSETQ. Trimming removed 4 bases from V and 0 bases from J; junction bases left unmatched: 7. CDR3 in DNA: TGCGCCAGCAGCCTACTTGGGACAGCCTCCTACGAGCAGTACTTC. Amino acid sequence: CASSLLGTASYEQYF.

There are many counts of this clonotype. This chain links TRBV20-1 with TRBJ2-7; 10 bases map to TRBD1. This CDR3 comprises 15 residues. Per germline, CDR1 DFQATT and CDR2 SNEGSKA (reference sequence). Trimming at V came to 4 bases and at J to 6 bases, leaving 12 bases not matched to a gene. The CDR3 DNA sequence: TGCAGTGCTACCGGCCGGGGACAGGGGACGGTCGAGCAGTACGTC. Its protein is CSATGRGQGTVEQYV.

This clonotype has at least ten counts. This chain joins TRBV27 and TRBJ2-4; D possibly corresponds to TRBD2 (6 bases). V lost 6 bases to trimming and J lost 1 base, with 10 bases between them. The germline gives CDR1 MNHEY, CDR2 SMNVEV (reference sequence). The CDR3 sequence is 14 residues long. CDR3 residues: CASRGGWAKNIQYF. DNA of the CDR3: TGTGCCAGCAGGGGAGGATGGGCCAAAAACATTCAGTACTTC.

This chain joins TRBV5-6 and TRBJ2-1; tentative D call: TRBD1 (6 bases). Trimming left V 0 bases short and J 14 bases short, with 9 bases between. The V gene's germline CDR1 is SGHDT and CDR2 YYEEEE. The CDR3 runs 11 residues. Here the CDR3 DNA reads TGTGCCAGCAGCTTGGCCCACAGGGAGTTCTTC. Its protein product is CASSLAHREFF.

The chain joins TRBV7-6 to TRBJ1-6; 10 bases line up with TRBD1. The germline V gene encodes CDR1 SGHVS and CDR2 FNYEAQ. V dropped 5 bases and J dropped 14; count of bases not matched to a gene: 18. The CDR3 sequence is 17 residues long. CDR3 coding DNA: TGTGCCAGCAGCCCTCCTTCACCCGGGACAGGGGTTCTTACCCTCCACTTT. Translation gives CASSPPSPGTGVLTLHF.

This clonotype was recorded many times. This chain joins TRBV7-9 and TRBJ2-5; 7 bases fit TRBD1. This CDR3 is 15 amino acids long. Germline-derived CDR1 and CDR2 are SEHNR and FQNEAQ (reference sequence). V lost 3 bases and J lost 6; bases outside the gene matches: 10. The CDR3 spells CASSFSRQGGQTQYF. In DNA, the CDR3 is TGTGCCAGCAGCTTTTCAAGACAGGGCGGACAGACCCAGTACTTC.

In its sample, this clonotype was seen many times. The chain joins TRBV20-1 to TRBJ2-7; TRBD2 matches at 12 bases. The CDR3 contains 14 residues. Germline values: CDR1 DFQATT, CDR2 SNEGSKA (reference sequence). V shed 0 bases, J shed 6 bases, and the junction held 3 bases outside the gene matches. The CDR3 sequence: CSARELAGGPEQYF. CDR3 in DNA: TGCAGTGCTAGAGAGCTAGCGGGAGGGCCCGAGCAGTACTTC.

This clonotype is medium-sized by share. The chain is built from TRBV29-1 and TRBJ2-1, with D possibly being TRBD2 (5 bases). Trimming pared 6 bases from V and 4 bases from J, leaving 13 bases between. The germline gives CDR1 SQVTM, CDR2 ANQGSEA. CDR3 length: 13 residues. In nucleotides, the CDR3 is TGCAGCGTACCCGCACCGGGGTACAATGAGCAGTTCTTC. This sequence encodes CSVPAPGYNEQFF.

This clonotype occurred many times. This chain links TRBV12-3 or TRBV12-4 with TRBJ1-2; no clear D gene. The germline V and J ends were trimmed by 5 bases and 4 bases, with 20 bases remaining between them. This CDR3 has 16 residues. The CDR3 protein is CASSPDPLAPGYGYTF. The CDR3 DNA is TGTGCCAGCAGTCCTGACCCTTTGGCCCCTGGCTATGGCTACACCTTC.